The rows below give T cell receptor beta chains drawn from one sample of a study of long-term antiretroviral therapy in people with HIV. Clones were sequenced by immunoSEQ multiplex PCR, and TCRdb holds only the in-frame ones, with some missing. The profile shows tens of thousands of clones, around 93% of them singletons. The source was unsorted PBMCs, collected 5.3 years after starting antiretroviral therapy. The origin of the receptors is a man aged 45 to 65 with HIV. Both conserved end residues are part of each CDR3. Fields, in order: clone size, V gene, D gene, J gene, CDR3 DNA, CDR3 protein. The D gene is left open where the match is weak. Rows may omit the clone size; those that give it use once, few, many or a size class.

>-|TRBV28|-|TRBJ2-5
TGTGCCAGCAGTCCCAATACAGGGCCCCAAGAGACCCAGTACTTC
CASSPNTGPQETQYF
>-|TRBV5-6|-|TRBJ1-3
TGTGCCAGCAGCTTTGGACCCTCTGGAAACACCATATATTTT
CASSFGPSGNTIYF
>medium-sized|TRBV27|-|TRBJ1-2
TGTGCCAGCAGTTTATCAGCCGGGACACTCTATGGCTACACCTTC
CASSLSAGTLYGYTF
>-|TRBV5-1|-|TRBJ2-3
TGCGCCAGCAGCCCGTCCCCCGAGGCAGATACGCAGTATTTT
CASSPSPEADTQYF
>-|TRBV10-3|-|TRBJ2-7
TGTGCCATCAGTGAGTCGGGCGGTCCCCCCTACGAGCAGTACTTC
CAISESGGPPYEQYF
>-|TRBV28|TRBD2|TRBJ2-3
TGTGCCAGCAGTCCCTTGGCGGGGGGGCCCCCAGATACGCAGTATTTT
CASSPLAGGPPDTQYF
>-|TRBV19|TRBD1|TRBJ1-5
TGTGCCAGTAGTGGGAACACAGGGGCTAGGGGCAATCAGCCCCAGCATTTT
CASSGNTGARGNQPQHF
>once|TRBV19|-|TRBJ1-2
TGTGCCAGTAGTATAATGCGGGGGGACTATGGCTACACCTTC
CASSIMRGDYGYTF
>-|TRBV5-1|-|TRBJ2-5
TGCGCCAGCAGCTTGGTAAGCGGTCAAGAGACCCAGTACTTC
CASSLVSGQETQYF
>-|TRBV7-2|TRBD1|TRBJ2-1
TGTGCCAGCACCCTAGGGACAGGGGGCTTTGAGCAGTTCTTC
CASTLGTGGFEQFF
>-|TRBV4-3|-|TRBJ2-3
TGCGCCAGCAGCCCAGATCTGCGGGGTTATCCAGATACGCAGTATTTT
CASSPDLRGYPDTQYF
>-|TRBV7-2|TRBD2|TRBJ2-6
TGTGCCAGCAGCTTAGTTGGGGGGGGCTCTGGGGCCAACGTCCTGACTTTC
CASSLVGGGSGANVLTF
>-|TRBV5-1|TRBD1|TRBJ1-5
TGCGCCAGCAGCCCCACAGGGGGTAGCAATCAGCCCCAGCATTTT
CASSPTGGSNQPQHF
>-|TRBV10-1|-|TRBJ1-1
TGCGCCAGCAGTTACACAGGAAACACTGAAGCTTTCTTT
CASSYTGNTEAFF
>-|TRBV30|-|TRBJ1-5
TGTGCCTGGAGTGAGGACCGAGTCGATCAGCCCCAGCATTTT
CAWSEDRVDQPQHF
>-|TRBV28|TRBD1|TRBJ2-3
TGTGCCAGCAGTTTCGAGGCGGTGGAGTGGACAGGGGAGGTGAGCACAGATACGCAGTATTTT
CASSFEAVEWTGEVSTDTQYF
>-|TRBV27|-|TRBJ2-3
TGTGCCAGCAGCCGACCGTCGGGGACAGATACGCAGTATTTT
CASSRPSGTDTQYF
>-|TRBV11-1|-|TRBJ1-1
TGTGCCAGCAGCTTCGGGCAGGGAAACACTGAAGCTTTCTTT
CASSFGQGNTEAFF
>-|TRBV7-9|-|TRBJ1-2
TGTGCCAGCAGCTTAATAGGGGGGCACGACTATGGCTACACCTTC
CASSLIGGHDYGYTF
>-|TRBV5-4|-|TRBJ1-4
TGTGCCAGCAGCACCCGGGACACCCCGAAACTGTTTTTT
CASSTRDTPKLFF
>once|TRBV7-9|-|TRBJ2-7
TGTGCCAGCAGCTCCATCAGAGAGGGGGGCTACGAGCAGTACTTC
CASSSIREGGYEQYF
>-|TRBV18|TRBD1|TRBJ1-3
TGTGCCAGCTCCCCAACAGGGGGCTCAGGAAACACCATATATTTT
CASSPTGGSGNTIYF
>-|TRBV10-3|TRBD1|TRBJ1-1
TGTGCCGGTAGGGACAGGGTGAACACTGAAGCTTTCTTT
CAGRDRVNTEAFF
>-|TRBV4-2|-|TRBJ2-3
TGTGCCAGCAGCCAAGACGAGATACGGGGCGCGCCTAGCACAGATACGCAGTATTTT
CASSQDEIRGAPSTDTQYF
>few|TRBV7-8|-|TRBJ2-7
TGTGCCAGCAGCTTGGGCCGGCGGGCCCGCTCCTACGAGCAGTACTTC
CASSLGRRARSYEQYF
>-|TRBV9|-|TRBJ2-7
TGTGCCAGCAGCGCAAGTGGACAGCCCGACCTCTCCTACGAGCAGTACTTC
CASSASGQPDLSYEQYF
>-|TRBV4-1|-|TRBJ1-2
TGCGCCAGCAGCCCTAGATCGGGAATCAACTATGGCTACACCTTC
CASSPRSGINYGYTF
>-|TRBV19|-|TRBJ1-1
TGTGCCAGTAGTCCCCCAGGGGCGGAGAACACTGAAGCTTTCTTT
CASSPPGAENTEAFF
>-|TRBV7-2|-|TRBJ1-1
TGTGCCAGCAGCGGTCGGACAGACCCTGGAGCTTTCTTT
CASSGRTDPGAFF
>-|TRBV5-3|-|TRBJ1-6
TGTGCCAGAAGCTTCGCCCATAGGCCCTATAATTCACCCCTCCACTTT
CARSFAHRPYNSPLHF
>-|TRBV4-3|-|TRBJ2-1
TGCGCCAGCAGCCAAGATGGGTCGACCTACAATGAGCAGTTCTTC
CASSQDGSTYNEQFF
>-|TRBV5-1|TRBD2|TRBJ2-3
TGCGCCAGTAAGCGGGGGGGGGACACAGATACGCAGTATTTT
CASKRGGDTDTQYF
>-|TRBV6-5|TRBD1|TRBJ1-2
TGTGCCAGCAGATTGGGACAGGGGGTAGAAGGCTACACCTTC
CASRLGQGVEGYTF
>-|TRBV5-5|-|TRBJ1-2
TGTGCCAGCAGCTTGGCCGGGGGGGAATGGGACTATGGCTACACCTTC
CASSLAGGEWDYGYTF
>-|TRBV12-5|TRBD1|TRBJ1-1
TGTGCTAGTGGTCCGGGGCAGGGGGTGGATTGGGTCACTGAAGCTTTCTTT
CASGPGQGVDWVTEAFF
>-|TRBV19|-|TRBJ2-7
TGTGCCACTAAAGAGGCAGGGGAAGAGCAGTACTTC
CATKEAGEEQYF
>-|TRBV4-1|-|TRBJ1-5
TGCGCCAGCAGCCAAGATTTCGGGGGTGTCCAGCCCCAGCATTTT
CASSQDFGGVQPQHF
>-|TRBV5-8|TRBD2|TRBJ2-7
TGTGCCAGCAGCTTGGAGGGGACTAGCTACTACGAGCAGTACTTC
CASSLEGTSYYEQYF
>-|TRBV6-1|-|TRBJ2-7
TGTGCCAGCAGTGTTGAGTATTACGAGCAGTACTTC
CASSVEYYEQYF
>-|TRBV2|-|TRBJ2-2
TGTGCCAGCAGGGCCGGGACCGCGAACACCGGGGAGCTGTTTTTT
CASRAGTANTGELFF
>-|TRBV19|-|TRBJ2-3
TGTGCCAGTAGTATGGGCGGGGGCGGCACAGATACGCAGTATTTT
CASSMGGGGTDTQYF
>-|TRBV30|-|TRBJ2-3
TGTGCCTGGAGTTGGGGGGATCAGCTAGGGGGGCGAGCAGATACGCAGTATTTT
CAWSWGDQLGGRADTQYF
>-|TRBV9|TRBD1|TRBJ1-4
TGTGCCAGCAGCGTAGCTTTATTTGGGACAGAGGATGAAAAACTGTTTTTT
CASSVALFGTEDEKLFF
>-|TRBV7-9|TRBD1|TRBJ1-1
TGTGCCAGCAGCTTAGAACCGGGACAGGGTGGAACTGAAGCTTTCTTT
CASSLEPGQGGTEAFF
>-|TRBV5-4|-|TRBJ2-3
TGTGCCACCTTGCCGGATGCGGGTCGCGCAGATACGCAGTATTTT
CATLPDAGRADTQYF
>once|TRBV7-6|TRBD2|TRBJ2-2
TGTGCCAGCAGCTATAGCGGGGGGGGCACCGGGGAGCTGTTTTTT
CASSYSGGGTGELFF
>-|TRBV6-5|-|TRBJ2-1
TGTGCCAGCAGTTACTCGGGGGGAGGTGAGCAGTTCTTC
CASSYSGGGEQFF
>-|TRBV19|-|TRBJ1-5
TGTGCCAGTAGTATAATTCCGGGAAGCAATCAGCCCCAGCATTTT
CASSIIPGSNQPQHF
>once|TRBV11-2|TRBD1|TRBJ2-5
TGTGCCAGCAGCTCGACAGGGGGAGGGGAGACCCAGTACTTC
CASSSTGGGETQYF
>-|TRBV6-4|TRBD1|TRBJ2-2
TGTGCCAGCAGACAGGGGGCCACCGGGGAGCTGTTTTTT
CASRQGATGELFF
>-|TRBV14|-|TRBJ2-3
TGTGCCAGCCTGCGGGACACAGATACGCAGTATTTT
CASLRDTDTQYF
>-|TRBV6-6|TRBD1|TRBJ1-4
TGTGCCAGCAGTTACCGCGGGACAGGGAATGAAAAACTGTTTTTT
CASSYRGTGNEKLFF
>-|TRBV5-1|-|TRBJ1-1
TGCGCCAGCAGTACGACAGTATCGAACACTGAAGCTTTCTTT
CASSTTVSNTEAFF
>-|TRBV6-1|-|TRBJ1-1
TGTGCCAGCAGTGATCCCCGGGACCCACCATGGGGAACTGAAGCTTTCTTT
CASSDPRDPPWGTEAFF
>-|TRBV9|-|TRBJ2-1
TGTGCCAGCAGCGCCCCTTTGTCCTACAATGAGCAGTTCTTC
CASSAPLSYNEQFF